A few counts support the clone carrying this T cell receptor (beta chain). Per the germline V gene, CDR1 is LNHNV and CDR2 is YYDKDF (reference sequence). The CDR3 sequence is 14 residues long. Trimming cost V 3 bases and J 5 bases, with 13 bases left between them. This specimen comes from a study of human T cells and chemical hapten exposure. Looking at the study overall: Mostly female patients had alopecia areata, totalis or universalis.

Original processing methods: TCR counts had a median of around 94,000 per sample and spanned roughly 20,000 to 690,600. From the RACE reads, TCRdb called clonotypes with MiXCR, one entry per CDR3 protein. V and J calls and clone size were set by TCRdb, not the authors. This table holds roughly 100,000 distinct CDR3 sequences, around 10% found once. Time point described: patch test 1, 2 weeks after DPC sensitization. The treatment denotes: therapeutic diphenylcyclopropenone sensitization with weekly scalp DPC. The receptor comes from a woman in her thirties or forties with alopecia areata. Some clones in this sample may be carry-over from other donors' samples. The material was whole blood, obtained in connection with sensitization to the hapten diphenylcyclopropenone (DPC). The chain employs TRBV15 and TRBJ1-1; no reliable D call. CDR3 bases: TGTGCCACCAGCAGTCAGACCCGGGGAACTGAAGCTTTCTTT. Translated: CATSSQTRGTEAFF.